A selection of T cell receptor beta chains follows, all from one sample in a study of OX40 agonist ivuxolimab in advanced cancers. Sequencing used immunoSEQ multiplex PCR; TCRdb keeps in-frame clones, though not all of them. The sample includes about 36,000 clones, around 82% of them seen just once. The specimen comprised CD4+ or CD8+ T cells sorted from blood, sampled in a trial of the OX40 agonist ivuxolimab. These receptors were obtained from an adult with an advanced solid tumor such as melanoma, head and neck, liver or kidney cancer. The CDR3 runs from the conserved cysteine through the conserved F or W. The order of the fields is J gene, V gene, clone size, D gene, CDR3 protein, CDR3 DNA. A D gene is named only where the DNA matches it firmly. Clone size is stated in some rows and not others, as once, few, many or a class when expanded.

TRBJ1-1 | TRBV4-2 | medium-sized | NA | CASSQDQGILNTEAFF | TGTGCCAGCAGCCAAGATCAAGGGATTCTGAACACTGAAGCTTTCTTT
TRBJ2-7 | TRBV5-6 | once | NA | CASSSGGGFEQYF | TGTGCCAGCAGCTCTGGAGGGGGATTCGAGCAGTACTTC
TRBJ2-2 | TRBV28 | NA | NA | CASRTGPELFF | TGTGCCAGCAGAACCGGGCCTGAGCTGTTTTTT
TRBJ2-7 | TRBV6-1 | NA | NA | CASSQMGGQYEQYF | TGTGCCAGCAGCCAAATGGGGGGGCAATACGAGCAGTACTTC
TRBJ1-4 | TRBV28 | NA | TRBD1 | CASSQPPGQGISTNEKLFF | TGTGCCAGCAGCCAACCTCCGGGACAGGGTATTTCAACTAATGAAAAACTGTTTTTT
TRBJ2-1 | TRBV28 | NA | NA | CASSLEGRNEQFF | TGTGCCAGCAGTTTGGAGGGGAGGAATGAGCAGTTCTTC
TRBJ2-5 | TRBV18 | NA | TRBD2 | CASSTGVGLADQETQYF | TGTGCCAGCTCCACCGGGGTAGGACTAGCGGATCAAGAGACCCAGTACTTC
TRBJ1-1 | TRBV4-1 | few | NA | CASSPHPGGRTPEAFF | TGCGCCAGCAGCCCCCACCCCGGGGGGCGAACGCCTGAAGCTTTCTTT
TRBJ1-1 | TRBV15 | few | NA | CATSRDSGRASAEAFF | TGTGCCACCAGCAGAGATTCGGGCAGAGCCAGCGCTGAAGCTTTCTTT
TRBJ2-3 | TRBV9 | NA | NA | CASSEGGLTDTQYF | TGTGCCAGCAGCGAGGGGGGACTAACAGATACGCAGTATTTT
TRBJ2-1 | TRBV9 | NA | NA | CASSGARNEQFF | TGTGCCAGCAGCGGAGCGAGGAATGAGCAGTTCTTC
TRBJ2-1 | TRBV6-1 | NA | TRBD2 | CASSGGTSGRVWSYNEQFF | TGTGCCAGCAGTGGAGGGACTAGCGGGAGAGTTTGGTCCTACAATGAGCAGTTCTTC
TRBJ2-7 | TRBV10-3 | NA | NA | CATRSREDYEQYF | TGTGCCACCCGCTCCAGGGAAGACTACGAGCAGTACTTC
TRBJ2-7 | TRBV5-4 | NA | NA | CASSLGVYEQYF | TGTGCCAGCAGCTTGGGCGTCTACGAGCAGTACTTC
TRBJ2-2 | TRBV27 | NA | NA | CASSPHPNTGELFF | TGTGCCAGCAGTCCCCATCCCAACACCGGGGAGCTGTTTTTT
TRBJ2-7 | TRBV28 | NA | NA | CASSLIQRFYEQYF | TGTGCCAGCAGTTTAATACAGAGATTCTACGAGCAGTACTTC
TRBJ2-2 | TRBV27 | NA | NA | CASSLSPVTGELFF | TGTGCCAGCAGTTTATCGCCCGTTACCGGGGAGCTGTTTTTT
TRBJ2-1 | TRBV2 | NA | NA | CASSDPGAYNEQFF | TGTGCCAGCAGTGACCCGGGAGCCTACAATGAGCAGTTCTTC
TRBJ1-2 | TRBV28 | NA | NA | CASSFSLFANYGYTF | TGTGCCAGCAGTTTTTCCCTCTTCGCCAACTATGGCTACACCTTC
TRBJ1-2 | TRBV9 | NA | TRBD1 | CASSVDGTGGGSYGYTF | TGTGCCAGCAGCGTAGATGGGACAGGGGGTGGGTCGTATGGCTACACCTTC
TRBJ1-1 | TRBV7-6 | NA | TRBD1 | CASSLGRQGIYLNTEAFF | TGTGCCAGCAGCTTAGGCAGACAGGGGATATACTTGAACACTGAAGCTTTCTTT
TRBJ2-3 | TRBV7-8 | NA | NA | CASSIQAGFRDTQYF | TGTGCCAGCAGTATACAAGCGGGTTTTAGAGATACGCAGTATTTT
TRBJ2-5 | TRBV7-9 | NA | NA | CASSLAGFERETQYF | TGCGCCAGCAGCTTAGCAGGGTTTGAAAGGGAGACCCAGTACTTC
TRBJ2-1 | TRBV4-2 | NA | TRBD2 | CASSQYSGTSKFF | TGTGCCAGCAGCCAGTACTCCGGGACTAGTAAGTTCTTC
TRBJ1-1 | TRBV18 | NA | NA | CASSPLWGWNTEAFF | TGTGCCAGCTCACCACTGTGGGGGTGGAACACTGAAGCTTTCTTT
TRBJ2-3 | TRBV29-1 | NA | NA | CSVAGYQLSVTDTQYF | TGCAGCGTTGCCGGGTACCAGCTGTCGGTCACAGATACGCAGTATTTT
TRBJ2-1 | TRBV5-1 | NA | NA | CASSFTSIEQFF | TGCGCCAGCAGCTTCACTAGTATTGAGCAGTTCTTC
TRBJ2-7 | TRBV7-9 | NA | TRBD1 | CASSPGTDSYEQYF | TGTGCCAGCAGCCCCGGGACAGACTCCTACGAGCAGTACTTC
TRBJ2-7 | TRBV10-2 | NA | NA | CASRYDRTYEQYF | TGCGCCAGCAGATACGACAGAACCTACGAGCAGTACTTC
TRBJ1-6 | TRBV12-5 | NA | TRBD1 | CASGSTLLSGTVAYNSPLHF | TGTGCTAGTGGTTCCACATTACTTTCCGGGACAGTCGCTTATAATTCACCCCTCCACTTT
TRBJ2-1 | TRBV10-1 | NA | NA | CASSENLGADNEQFF | TGCGCCAGCAGTGAAAATCTGGGGGCTGACAATGAGCAGTTCTTC
TRBJ2-7 | TRBV2 | NA | NA | CATMERSSYEQYF | TGTGCCACTATGGAGCGGTCCTCCTACGAGCAGTACTTC
TRBJ1-1 | TRBV19 | few | NA | CASSMDAVLPLEAFF | TGTGCCAGTAGTATGGATGCCGTTCTACCGCTTGAAGCTTTCTTT
TRBJ2-7 | TRBV4-1 | few | NA | CASSQSKGRVYEQYF | TGCGCCAGCAGCCAAAGTAAGGGCAGGGTCTACGAGCAGTACTTC
TRBJ2-3 | TRBV7-2 | NA | NA | CASSLVTDLPDTQYF | TGTGCCAGCAGCTTAGTGACAGACCTCCCAGATACGCAGTATTTT
TRBJ1-4 | TRBV19 | NA | TRBD1 | CASSTGTATNEKLFF | TGTGCCAGTAGTACCGGGACAGCAACTAATGAAAAACTGTTTTTT
TRBJ1-1 | TRBV28 | once | NA | CASKPGLDTEAFF | TGTGCCAGCAAACCAGGGTTGGACACTGAAGCTTTCTTT